This record concerns one TCR beta chain sequence. Its antigen is currently unknown. Trimming left V 6 bases short and J 1 base short, with 8 bases between. Germline V gene data show CDR1 as SGHNT and CDR2 as YENEEA. This CDR3 has 13 amino acids. This sample was taken from a study of shared clonotypes between healthy human individuals. Overall study findings and caveats: The study sampled only blood, and tissue repertoires likely differ. Among donors, the sharing of clonotypes was expected to be influenced by sequencing depth.

Sorted-subset replicate PCR reactions contained approximately 190 ng DNA, corresponding to about 30,000 T cell genomes. Produced via immunoSEQ multiplex PCR; TCRdb's table is partial and in-frame only. The data show roughly 1,500,000 clones, around 98% seen once. Researchers partitioned CD4+ cells into CD45RA+ naive and CD45RA-negative memory subsets. The source is a man aged 25 to 40 in good health. Sequences were obtained from naive CD4+ T cells sorted from blood. The subset here: CD45RA+ positively selected. The chain couples TRBV11-3 to TRBJ2-3; D not resolved. The CDR3 DNA reads TGTGCCAGCAGACCCAAGGGCACAGATACGCAGTATTTT. Its protein product is CASRPKGTDTQYF.